This note documents a single T cell receptor beta chain sequence. CDR1 is SGDLS and CDR2 is YYNGEE in the germline V gene. This CDR3 has 13 amino acids. V lost 4 bases, J lost 7 bases, and 7 bases stayed unmatched. This specimen comes from a study of neoadjuvant anti-PD-1 for oral cavity cancer. Study overall: Patients without progression received a fourth nivolumab dose around day 43, then surgical resection on days 50-56.

Only in-frame clones appear in the TCRdb table, and some are missing; sequencing was by immunoSEQ multiplex PCR. The sample records about 81,000 clones, about 84% being singletons. The chain carries TRBV9 and TRBJ1-2, with 7 bases lining up with TRBD1. Sequenced here: PBMCs, sampled before nivolumab (anti-PD-1) treatment. This sequence was found in a person between 35 and 79 years old with oral cavity squamous cell carcinoma. CDR3: CASSMTGWGGYTF. CDR3 bases: TGTGCCAGCAGCATGACAGGGTGGGGTGGCTACACCTTC.